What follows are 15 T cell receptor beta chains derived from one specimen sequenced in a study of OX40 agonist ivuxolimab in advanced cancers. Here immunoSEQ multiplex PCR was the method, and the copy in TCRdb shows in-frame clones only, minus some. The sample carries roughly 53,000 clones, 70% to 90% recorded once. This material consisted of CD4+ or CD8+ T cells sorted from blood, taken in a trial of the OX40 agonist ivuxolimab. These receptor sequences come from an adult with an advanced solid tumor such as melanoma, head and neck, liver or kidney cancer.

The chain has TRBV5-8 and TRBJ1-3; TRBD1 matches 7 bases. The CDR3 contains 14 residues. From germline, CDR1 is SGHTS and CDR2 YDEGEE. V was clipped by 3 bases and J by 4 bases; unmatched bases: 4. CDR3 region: CASSSRDRGNTIYF. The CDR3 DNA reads TGTGCCAGCAGCTCCCGGGACAGAGGAAACACCATATATTTT.

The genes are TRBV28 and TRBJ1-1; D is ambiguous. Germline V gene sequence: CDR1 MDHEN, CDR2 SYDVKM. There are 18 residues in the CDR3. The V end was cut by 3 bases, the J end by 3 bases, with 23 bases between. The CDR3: CASSLGLRARTSDTEAFF. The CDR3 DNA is TGTGCCAGCAGTTTGGGCCTGAGGGCGCGAACCTCGGACACTGAAGCTTTCTTT.

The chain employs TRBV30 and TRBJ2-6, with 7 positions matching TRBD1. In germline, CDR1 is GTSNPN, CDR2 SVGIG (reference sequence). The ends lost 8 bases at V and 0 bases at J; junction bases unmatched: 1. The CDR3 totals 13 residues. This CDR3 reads CARDSSGANVLTF. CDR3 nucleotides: TGTGCCCGGGACAGCTCTGGGGCCAACGTCCTGACTTTC.

CDR3 loop: CASSPLQSADTQYF. CDR3 sequence (DNA): TGTGCCAGCTCCCCCCTACAATCCGCAGATACGCAGTATTTT. This chain joins TRBV18 and TRBJ2-3; D call uncertain. Germline-derived CDR1 and CDR2 are KGHSH and LQKENI. Between the trimmed V and J ends, which lost 6 bases and 4 bases, there was a span of 14 bases. The CDR3 spans 14 residues.

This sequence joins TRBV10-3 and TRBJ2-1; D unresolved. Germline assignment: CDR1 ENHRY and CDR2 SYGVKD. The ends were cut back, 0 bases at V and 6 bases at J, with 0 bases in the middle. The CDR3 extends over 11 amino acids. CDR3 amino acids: CAISESNEQFF. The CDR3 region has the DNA TGTGCCATCAGTGAGTCCAATGAGCAGTTCTTC.

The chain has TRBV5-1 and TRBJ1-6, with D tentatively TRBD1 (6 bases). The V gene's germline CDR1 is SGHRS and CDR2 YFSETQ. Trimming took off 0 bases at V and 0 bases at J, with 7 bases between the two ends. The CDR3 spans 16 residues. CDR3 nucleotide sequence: TGCGCCAGCAGCTTGGGGGGACACTCCTATAATTCACCCCTCCACTTT. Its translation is CASSLGGHSYNSPLHF.

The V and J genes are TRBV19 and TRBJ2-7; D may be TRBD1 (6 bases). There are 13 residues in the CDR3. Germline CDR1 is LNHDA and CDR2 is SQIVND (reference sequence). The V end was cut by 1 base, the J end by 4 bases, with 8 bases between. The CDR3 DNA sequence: TGTGCCAGTAGTATAGGCAGGGGTTACGAGCAGTACTTC. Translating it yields CASSIGRGYEQYF.

This CDR3 is CASSPQNGRGGKYEQYF. The CDR3 DNA sequence: TGTGCCAGTAGTCCCCAGAACGGGAGAGGGGGTAAATACGAGCAGTACTTC. The gene calls are TRBV19 and TRBJ2-7; D possibly matches TRBD1 or TRBD2 (6 bases each). The germline CDR1 and CDR2 sequences are LNHDA and SQIVND (reference sequence). The CDR3 consists of 17 residues. V dropped 5 bases and J dropped 4 bases, with 24 bases sitting between them.

The CDR3 sequence is CASSSFSGRATDTQYF. The DNA for the CDR3 is TGTGCCAGCAGCTCGTTTAGCGGGAGGGCCACAGATACGCAGTATTTT. The chain couples TRBV7-6 to TRBJ2-3, with 11 bases matching TRBD2. Germline CDR1 SGHVS, CDR2 FNYEAQ. This CDR3 is 16 amino acids long. V trimming: 4 bases; J trimming: 2 bases; junction bases outside the gene matches: 5.

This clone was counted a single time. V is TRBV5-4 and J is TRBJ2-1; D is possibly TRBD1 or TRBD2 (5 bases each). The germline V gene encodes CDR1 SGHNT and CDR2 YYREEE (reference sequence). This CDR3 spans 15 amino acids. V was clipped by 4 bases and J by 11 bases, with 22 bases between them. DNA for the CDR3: TGTGCCAGCAGCGCCACCCGTATACCGGGGCAACAGCAGTTCTTC. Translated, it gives CASSATRIPGQQQFF.

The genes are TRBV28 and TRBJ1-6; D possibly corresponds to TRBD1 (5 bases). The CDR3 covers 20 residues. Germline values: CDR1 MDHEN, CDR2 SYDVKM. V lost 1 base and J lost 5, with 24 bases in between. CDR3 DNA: TGTGCCAGCAGTTTATTTGGGGCGAGGGGCCCCGGTAGGGATAATTCACCCCTCCACTTT. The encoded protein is CASSLFGARGPGRDNSPLHF. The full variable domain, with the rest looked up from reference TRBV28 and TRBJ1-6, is DVKVTQSSRYLVKRTGEKVFLECVQDMDHENMFWYRQDPGLGLRLIYFSYDVKMKEKGDIPEGYSVSREKKERFSLILESASTNQTSMYLCASSLFGARGPGRDNSPLHFGNGTRLTVT.

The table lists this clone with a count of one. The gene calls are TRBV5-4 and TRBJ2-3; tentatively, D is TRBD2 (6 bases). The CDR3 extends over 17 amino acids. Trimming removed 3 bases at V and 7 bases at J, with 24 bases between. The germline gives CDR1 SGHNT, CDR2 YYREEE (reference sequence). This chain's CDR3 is CASSSAGGAGVTYTQYF. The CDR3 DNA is TGTGCCAGCAGCTCCGCTGGGGGAGCGGGCGTTACATATACGCAGTATTTT. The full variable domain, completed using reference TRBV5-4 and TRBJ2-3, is ETGVTQSPTHLIKTRGQQVTLRCSSQSGHNTVSWYQQALGQGPQFIFQYYREEENGRGNFPPRFSGLQFPNYSSELNVNALELDDSALYLCASSSAGGAGVTYTQYFGPGTRLTVL.

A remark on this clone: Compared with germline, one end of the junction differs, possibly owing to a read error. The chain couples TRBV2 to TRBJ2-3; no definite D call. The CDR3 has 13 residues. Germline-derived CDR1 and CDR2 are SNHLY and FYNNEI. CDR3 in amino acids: CASGNPEETLWDF. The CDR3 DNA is TGTGCCAGCGGAAACCCCGAAGAAACATTATGGGATTTT.

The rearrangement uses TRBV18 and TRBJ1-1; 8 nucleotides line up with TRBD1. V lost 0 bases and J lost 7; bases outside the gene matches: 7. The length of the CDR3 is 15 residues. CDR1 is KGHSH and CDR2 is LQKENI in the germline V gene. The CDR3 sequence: CASSPPSQGAHEAFF. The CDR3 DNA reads TGTGCCAGCTCACCACCGTCCCAGGGGGCGCATGAAGCTTTCTTT. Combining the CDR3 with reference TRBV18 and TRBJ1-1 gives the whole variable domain NAGVMQNPRHLVRRRGQEARLRCSPMKGHSHVYWYRQLPEEGLKFMVYLQKENIIDESGMPKERFSAEFPKEGPSILRIQQVVRGDSAAYFCASSPPSQGAHEAFFGQGTRLTVV.

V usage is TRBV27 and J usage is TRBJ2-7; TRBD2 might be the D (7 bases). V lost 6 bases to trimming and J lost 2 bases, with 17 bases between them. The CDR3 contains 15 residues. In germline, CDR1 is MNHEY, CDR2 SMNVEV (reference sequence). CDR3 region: CASSGAGATTYEQYF. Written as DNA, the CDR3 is TGTGCCAGCAGCGGGGCGGGGGCGACCACCTACGAGCAGTACTTC.